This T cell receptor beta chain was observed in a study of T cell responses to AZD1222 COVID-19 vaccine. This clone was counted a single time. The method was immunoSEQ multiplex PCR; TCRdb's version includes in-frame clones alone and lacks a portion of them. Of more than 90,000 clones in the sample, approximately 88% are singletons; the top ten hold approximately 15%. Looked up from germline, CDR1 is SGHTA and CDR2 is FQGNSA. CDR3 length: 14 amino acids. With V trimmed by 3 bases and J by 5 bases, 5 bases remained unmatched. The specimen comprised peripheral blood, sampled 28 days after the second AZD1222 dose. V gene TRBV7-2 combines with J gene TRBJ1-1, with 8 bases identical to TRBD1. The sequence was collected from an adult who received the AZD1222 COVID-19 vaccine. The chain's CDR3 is CASSLDRVVTEAFF. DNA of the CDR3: TGTGCCAGCAGCTTGGACAGGGTGGTAACTGAAGCTTTCTTT.